A single sample is the source of the 9 T cell receptor beta chains below, sequenced in a study of T-cell reconstitution after alpha-beta-depleted transplantation in children. Preparing the TCRbeta library involved the use of unique molecular identifiers. TCRdb reprocessed the PCR reads via MiXCR and lists one record per CDR3 protein. The profile shows about 580,000 distinct CDR3 sequences, more than 20% of them singletons. Specimen: PBMCs, collected before TCRalphabeta/CD19-depleted stem cell transplant. The receptors were gathered from a boy less than two years old with Wiskott-Aldrich syndrome, due to receive a stem cell transplant.

This clonotype was detected once. V and J are TRBV12-3 or TRBV12-4 and TRBJ2-7, with D possibly matching TRBD2 (7 bases). V gave up 3 bases and J gave up 7 bases, with 13 bases separating them. The CDR3 is 13 residues long. The CDR3 DNA sequence: TGTGCCAGCAGTTTGGCCGGGGGGCTGGAGCAGTACTTC. It is translated as CASSLAGGLEQYF.

The chain joins TRBV5-1 to TRBJ2-2; 10 nucleotides line up with TRBD2. Trimming took 1 base from V and 1 from J; bases not matched to a gene: 4. This CDR3 spans 17 amino acids. Germline V gene lookup returns CDR1 SGHRS and CDR2 YFSETQ. CDR3 in DNA: TGCGCCAGCAGCTTGCTTAGCGGGAGGCAGAACACCGGGGAGCTGTTTTTT. It yields the protein CASSLLSGRQNTGELFF.

This clonotype was found once. The chain's CDR3 is CASSQPLAGGGTDTQYF. The CDR3 DNA reads as TGTGCCAGCAGCCAGCCCCTAGCGGGAGGGGGCACAGATACGCAGTATTTT. The chain couples TRBV4-2 to TRBJ2-3; 12 nucleotides line up with TRBD2. V shed 3 bases and J 1 base; nucleotides not matched to a gene: 5. Germline V gene sequence: CDR1 LGHNA, CDR2 YNFKEQ. The CDR3 spans 17 residues.

J is TRBJ2-7 and V is TRBV5-1, with TRBD1 matching over 10 bases. Trimming at V came to 3 bases and at J to 5 bases, leaving 8 bases not matched to a gene. CDR3 size: 15 residues. Germline loops: CDR1 SGHRS, CDR2 YFSETQ. CDR3 coding DNA: TGCGCCAGCAGCTCGGGACAGGGGATAATTCACGAGCAGTACTTC. Residues: CASSSGQGIIHEQYF. The variable domain in full, with the rest retrieved from reference TRBV5-1 and TRBJ2-7, is KAGVTQTPRYLIKTRGQQVTLSCSPISGHRSVSWYQQTPGQGLQFLFEYFSETQRNKGNFPGRFSGRQFSNSRSEMNVSTLELGDSALYLCASSSGQGIIHEQYFGPGTRLTVT.

This sequence joins TRBV4-1 and TRBJ2-1; D might be TRBD2 (5 bases). Trimming removed 0 bases from V and 6 bases from J, with 15 bases in between. Germline CDR1 and CDR2: MGHRA and YSYEKL. The CDR3 spans 16 residues. The DNA of the CDR3 is TGCGCCAGCAGCCAAGATTCGCTAGAGGGTTTCAATGAGCAGTTCTTC. Translating it yields CASSQDSLEGFNEQFF.

V and J are TRBV2 and TRBJ2-1, with 8 bases lining up with TRBD2. CDR3 size: 12 residues. Unmatched junction bases numbered 6, after V lost 7 bases and J lost 10 bases. Germline CDR1 reads SNHLY; CDR2 reads FYNNEI. CDR3 coding DNA: TGTGCCAGCAAGGGACTAGTTGACGAGCAGTTCTTC. This codes for CASKGLVDEQFF.

The J gene is TRBJ2-1, the V gene TRBV24-1, with 7 positions matching TRBD1. Trimming at V came to 0 bases and at J to 8 bases, leaving 6 bases not matched to a gene. Per germline, CDR1 KGHDR and CDR2 SFDVKD. The CDR3 runs 15 residues. The CDR3 DNA follows: TGTGCCACCAGTGATTTGTCAGGGGGTCGGTATGAGCAGTTCTTC. Amino acid sequence: CATSDLSGGRYEQFF.

The chain has TRBV6-5 and TRBJ1-6, with a tentative D call TRBD1 (6 bases). This CDR3 is built from 16 residues. Germline V gives CDR1 MNHEY, CDR2 SVGAGI. Trimming cost V 0 bases and J 7 bases, with 13 bases left between them. CDR3 protein: CASSYSGGTGNSPLHF. The CDR3 DNA follows: TGTGCCAGCAGTTACTCAGGGGGAACAGGGAATTCACCCCTCCACTTT.

The chain links TRBV12-3 or TRBV12-4 to TRBJ2-1; TRBD2 might be the D (6 bases). CDR3 length equals 15 residues. V lost 6 bases, J lost 0 bases, and 12 bases lay in between. The CDR3 sequence is CASRAIAVSYNEQFF. In DNA, the CDR3 is TGTGCCAGCAGGGCTATAGCGGTCTCCTACAATGAGCAGTTCTTC.